Following are 7 T cell receptor beta chains from one sample sequenced in a study of shared clonotypes between healthy human individuals. TCRdb's copy holds only in-frame clones and misses some; the assay was immunoSEQ multiplex PCR. Of over 850,000 clones in the sample, about 80% were seen once. The sequenced sample consisted of memory CD4+ T cells from PBMCs. The subset denotes: CD45RA-negative fraction. These receptors all stem from a man between 18 and 29 years old in good health. Some clones in this sample may be carry-over from other donors' samples.

This clone has only a few counts. The chain couples TRBV1 to TRBJ2-7; TRBD2 is the table's D call, not checked against the DNA. TRBV1 is a pseudogene locus. This CDR3 spans 14 amino acids. The CDR3, as DNA: TGCACCAGCATCTCCCTCAAAGGGGGGGACGAGCAGTACTTC. Its translation is CTSISLKGGDEQYF.

The chain combines TRBV7-8 with TRBJ2-3; 14 bases align to TRBD2. CDR3 length: 18 residues. The V gene end was trimmed by 4 bases and the J gene end by 4 bases; junction bases not matched to a gene: 10. Germline V gene sequence: CDR1 SGHVS, CDR2 FQNEAQ. The DNA of the CDR3 is TGTGCCAGCAGCTCCCCCCCGGGACTAGCGGGAGAGCCAGATACGCAGTATTTT. Protein sequence: CASSSPPGLAGEPDTQYF.

Here the CDR3 DNA reads TGTGCCAGCAGCGTAGACGCTAGCGGGAAAGAAGAGACCCAGTACTTC. Amino acid sequence: CASSVDASGKEETQYF. The chain is built from TRBV9 and TRBJ2-5; 9 bases agree with TRBD2. Germline lookup yields CDR1 SGDLS and CDR2 YYNGEE. The V gene end was trimmed by 0 bases and the J gene end by 3 bases; junction bases not matched to a gene: 6. The CDR3 runs 16 residues.

This clone was observed a few times. The V gene is TRBV18, the J gene TRBJ2-2, with D uncertain. The V end lost 2 bases, the J end lost 6 bases, and 19 bases lay between the germline ends. This CDR3 contains 17 residues. Germline CDR1 KGHSH, CDR2 LQKENI. The DNA for the CDR3 is TGTGCCAGCTCACCAGCCTCTCCCCCGAGTGGGGCCGGGGAGCTGTTTTTT. This codes for CASSPASPPSGAGELFF.

The chain has TRBV4-1 and TRBJ2-1; D tentatively fits TRBD1 or TRBD2 (5 bases each). CDR1 is MGHRA, CDR2 YSYEKL, per germline. Trimming left V 1 base short and J 0 bases short, with 13 bases between. CDR3 length: 17 residues. The CDR3 reads CASSQALRGSSYNEQFF. The CDR3, as DNA: TGCGCCAGCAGCCAAGCCTTGAGGGGTAGCTCCTACAATGAGCAGTTCTTC.

V and J are TRBV2 and TRBJ2-1; D tentatively fits TRBD1 or TRBD2 (5 bases each). Germline values: CDR1 SNHLY, CDR2 FYNNEI. This CDR3 is 15 amino acids long. The V gene lost 4 bases and the J gene lost 5 bases, with 15 bases spanning the gap. The CDR3: CASSVGWGSHNEQFF. CDR3 nucleotides: TGTGCCAGCAGTGTGGGTTGGGGGTCCCACAATGAGCAGTTCTTC. The whole variable domain, remainder taken from reference TRBV2 and TRBJ2-1, is EPEVTQTPSHQVTQMGQEVILRCVPISNHLYFYWYRQILGQKVEFLVSFYNNEISEKSEIFDDQFSVERPDGSNFTLKIRSTKLEDSAMYFCASSVGWGSHNEQFFGPGTRLTVL.

To note about this clone: This CDR3 is also generated by other DNA sequences in the sample. This sequence joins TRBV5-1 and TRBJ2-7, with 9 nucleotides matching TRBD2. V shed 0 bases, J shed 4 bases, and the junction held 2 bases outside the gene matches. Germline V gene data show CDR1 as SGHRS and CDR2 as YFSETQ. The CDR3 loop spans 14 amino acids. The CDR3, as DNA: TGCGCCAGCAGCTTGGCGGCGGGAGGGTACGAGCAGTACTTC. Translation: CASSLAAGGYEQYF.